Sequencing of this TCR beta chain was carried out in a study of Graves' ophthalmopathy and Graves' hyperthyroidism. Deletions cut 2 bases from V and 6 bases from J, with 15 bases between. Germline assignment: CDR1 SGDLS and CDR2 YYNGEE. This CDR3 is built from 14 residues. As the template, RNA transcripts were used to amplify TCR beta CDR3 regions. Scientists carried out first-round RT-PCR using HTBI primers and then a second-round multiplex PCR. TCRdb re-called the multiplex PCR reads with MiXCR, one entry per CDR3 protein. The sample lists approximately 540,000 distinct CDR3 sequences, less than 40% occurring once. In this sample, this clonotype turned up many times.

This chain links TRBV9 with TRBJ2-7; TRBD2 is a possible D gene (5 bases). The sequenced material came from peripheral blood or thyroid tissue (not recorded which). The source is an adult man with Graves' hyperthyroidism. CDR3 region: CASSVGTEESEQYF. DNA for the CDR3: TGTGCCAGCAGCGTTGGCACGGAGGAGTCCGAGCAGTACTTC.